This entry lists 32 T cell receptor beta chains sequenced from one sample in a study of T cell responses to AZD1222 COVID-19 vaccine. Repertoires were generated with immunoSEQ multiplex PCR, while TCRdb's copy carries only in-frame clones and drops some. This table has approximately 150,000 clones, around 89% appearing once. This specimen consisted of peripheral blood, obtained 28 days after the second AZD1222 dose. The receptors originated from an adult who received the AZD1222 COVID-19 vaccine.

The chain combines TRBV3-1 (or the pseudogene TRBV3-2) with TRBJ1-1; D might be TRBD1 (6 bases). The CDR3 runs 13 residues. The germline V and J ends were trimmed by 3 bases and 4 bases, with 9 bases remaining between them. The germline CDR1 and CDR2 sequences are LGHDT and YNNKEL (reference sequence). The CDR3 spells CASSQRGVTEAFF. In DNA, the CDR3 is TGTGCCAGCAGCCAGAGGGGGGTCACTGAAGCTTTCTTT.

The J gene is TRBJ2-7, the V gene TRBV25-1; D is possibly TRBD1 or TRBD2 (5 bases each). Germline V gene sequence: CDR1 MGHDK, CDR2 SYGVNS. The CDR3 is 18 residues long. Deletions cut 8 bases from V and 0 bases from J, with 26 bases between. In DNA, the CDR3 is TGTGCCAGCTCTACCTTTAAAACCGGGACGGGAAGCTCCTACGAGCAGTACTTC. Its protein product is CASSTFKTGTGSSYEQYF.

CDR3 residues: CASKSGGATDTQYF. The CDR3 DNA reads TGTGCCAGCAAATCCGGGGGGGCGACAGATACGCAGTATTTT. The V call is TRBV6-5, the J call TRBJ2-3; TRBD2 agrees at 8 bases. CDR3 length: 14 amino acids. CDR1 is MNHEY, CDR2 SVGAGI, per germline. J was trimmed by 3 bases and V by 7 bases; bases with no gene match: 6.

The chain couples TRBV5-1 to TRBJ2-4; no clear D gene. The germline V gene encodes CDR1 SGHRS and CDR2 YFSETQ. The CDR3 is 12 amino acids. Trimming left V 4 bases short and J 6 bases short, with 8 bases between. The CDR3, as DNA: TGCGCCAGCAGCCTGGACCTAAACATTCAGTACTTC. Translating it yields CASSLDLNIQYF.

The chain combines TRBV7-2 with TRBJ1-1; D is unresolved. The V end was cut by 2 bases, the J end by 8 bases, with 12 bases between. The germline CDR1 and CDR2 sequences are SGHTA and FQGNSA. There are 13 residues in the CDR3. The CDR3 reads CASSLSLGDEAFF. As DNA, the CDR3 is TGTGCCAGCAGCTTAAGTTTAGGAGACGAAGCTTTCTTT.

The sample holds a few counts of this clone. V is TRBV28 and J is TRBJ1-1; D remains unclear. This CDR3 comprises 14 residues. V dropped 5 bases and J dropped 4 bases, with 14 bases sitting between them. Germline V lookup: CDR1 MDHEN, CDR2 SYDVKM. The CDR3 DNA reads as TGTGCCAGCAGTCCTTTTCAAGGTGGCACTGAAGCTTTCTTT. This sequence encodes CASSPFQGGTEAFF.

The chain uses TRBV7-2 and TRBJ2-3; 7 nucleotides align to TRBD2. The length of the CDR3 is 15 residues. The V and J ends lost 6 bases and 4 bases, in that order; junction bases with no gene match: 10. Germline lookup yields CDR1 SGHTA and CDR2 FQGNSA. The CDR3 loop is CASSRDYLAADTQYF. The CDR3 DNA reads as TGTGCCAGCAGTCGGGACTACCTCGCCGCAGATACGCAGTATTTT.

This chain uses TRBV5-6 with TRBJ1-4; 11 positions match TRBD1. V gave up 3 bases and J gave up 8 bases; unmatched junction bases: 9. CDR3 length: 16 amino acids. CDR1 is SGHDT and CDR2 is YYEEEE in the germline V gene. For the CDR3, the DNA is TGTGCCAGCAGCTGGACCCGGACAGGGGGCAAGGAAAAACTGTTTTTT. This gives the protein CASSWTRTGGKEKLFF.

V gene TRBV18 combines with J gene TRBJ2-1; the D is unclear. Germline values: CDR1 KGHSH, CDR2 LQKENI. The CDR3 covers 16 residues. The V and J ends lost 1 base and 0 bases respectively, with 10 bases between them. CDR3 in DNA: TGTGCCAGCTCACCACAGGGTCATACCTCCTACAATGAGCAGTTCTTC. It translates to CASSPQGHTSYNEQFF.

This chain uses TRBV6-2 or TRBV6-3 with TRBJ2-2; D is possibly TRBD1 (5 bases). V dropped 2 bases and J dropped 4 bases, with 11 bases sitting between them. The germline CDR1 and CDR2 sequences are MNHEY and SVGEGT. The CDR3 consists of 15 residues. The CDR3 bases are TGTGCCAGCAGTTACGTAGGGGTCGGCACCGGGGAGCTGTTTTTT. Translation gives CASSYVGVGTGELFF.

This clone was counted a few times. V is TRBV4-2 and J is TRBJ1-4, with TRBD1 matching over 7 bases. V dropped 3 bases and J dropped 10; count of bases not matched to a gene: 14. The CDR3 runs to 16 residues. The germline gives CDR1 LGHNA, CDR2 YNFKEQ. CDR3 coding DNA: TGTGCCAGCAGCCATCAGGACAGGAGGTTTGATGGAAAACTGTTTTTT. This gives the protein CASSHQDRRFDGKLFF.

Note on this clone: Other DNA sequences of this sample code for an identical CDR3. The V call is TRBV6-5, the J call TRBJ1-1; 10 bases match TRBD1. The CDR3 is made up of 15 amino acids. Germline values: CDR1 MNHEY, CDR2 SVGAGI. Unmatched junction bases numbered 1, after V lost 0 bases and J lost 3 bases. DNA for the CDR3: TGTGCCAGCAGTTACTCCGGACAGGGGGACACTGAAGCTTTCTTT. Translation: CASSYSGQGDTEAFF.

This clone has a handful of counts. The V gene is TRBV12-3 or TRBV12-4, the J gene TRBJ1-1; TRBD1 is a possible D gene (5 bases). The length of the CDR3 is 13 residues. The V end was cut by 6 bases, the J end by 4 bases, with 12 bases between. CDR3 in DNA: TGTGCCAGCAGAGGGTGGGGGTCCACTGAAGCTTTCTTT. Encoded protein: CASRGWGSTEAFF.

This clone was picked up a small number of times. The chain uses TRBV11-2 and TRBJ2-3; no definite D call. From germline, CDR1 is SGHAT and CDR2 FQNNGV. The CDR3 covers 13 residues. Trimming pared 5 bases from V and 5 bases from J, leaving 11 bases between. CDR3 protein: CASSPRTGDTQYF. CDR3 nucleotide sequence: TGTGCCAGCAGCCCTAGGACCGGAGATACGCAGTATTTT.

The rearrangement links TRBV19 to TRBJ2-3; TRBD2 matches at 11 bases. Germline CDR1 LNHDA, CDR2 SQIVND (reference sequence). Germline trimming cut 8 bases from V and 0 bases from J; bases unmatched to any gene: 16. CDR3 length: 19 amino acids. CDR3 nucleotide sequence: TGTGCCAGTTTTCCGGGACTAGCGGTACTCTCATCTAGCACAGATACGCAGTATTTT. The encoded protein is CASFPGLAVLSSSTDTQYF.

The chain joins TRBV27 to TRBJ1-5; perhaps TRBD1 as D (5 bases). The CDR3 length is 13 residues. CDR1 MNHEY and CDR2 SMNVEV come from the germline V gene (reference sequence). V was clipped by 6 bases and J by 7 bases, with 13 bases between them. DNA of the CDR3: TGTGCCAGCAGGGGAGGGGTGAGGCAGCCCCAGCATTTT. Translated: CASRGGVRQPQHF.

This clone was detected once. The rearrangement joins TRBV5-1 to TRBJ1-1; D is perhaps TRBD1 (6 bases). The length of the CDR3 is 13 residues. Trimming stripped 6 bases from V and 6 bases from J, with 15 bases between. CDR1 and CDR2 (germline): SGHRS, YFSETQ. CDR3 bases: TGCGCCAGCAAGGACCACAGGGTGGCTGAAGCTTTCTTT. Protein product: CASKDHRVAEAFF.

The genes are TRBV13 and TRBJ2-7; perhaps D is TRBD1 or TRBD2 (5 bases each). This CDR3 comprises 13 residues. V was trimmed by 3 bases and J by 4 bases, leaving 10 bases between them. CDR1 is PRHDT and CDR2 is FYEKMQ in the germline V gene (reference sequence). The CDR3 region has the DNA TGTGCCAGCAGCTTCCGGGACGGTTACGAGCAGTACTTC. This sequence encodes CASSFRDGYEQYF.

The rearrangement joins TRBV5-8 to TRBJ1-1; no firm D call. Germline lookup yields CDR1 SGHTS and CDR2 YDEGEE. The CDR3 sequence is 15 residues long. V was cut by 4 bases and J by 0 bases, with 13 bases left in between. The DNA of the CDR3 is TGTGCCAGCAGCAACCAGCCCCACATGAACACTGAAGCTTTCTTT. Protein sequence: CASSNQPHMNTEAFF.

V gene TRBV6-5 combines with J gene TRBJ1-2; TRBD1 matches at 7 bases. Trimming at V came to 7 bases and at J to 3 bases, leaving 8 bases not matched to a gene. Germline loops: CDR1 MNHEY, CDR2 SVGAGI. The CDR3 contains 14 residues. The CDR3 sequence: CASTPTGRDYGYTF. In nucleotides, the CDR3 is TGTGCCAGCACCCCGACAGGGCGCGACTATGGCTACACCTTC.

The V and J genes are TRBV29-1 and TRBJ2-7; a weak D match, TRBD2 (6 bases). With 6 bases removed from V and 1 base from J, the gap between germline ends came to 13 bases. Germline CDR1 is SQVTM and CDR2 is ANQGSEA. The CDR3 is made up of 13 amino acids. The CDR3 DNA follows: TGCAGCGTACGTGGGGGAGGATCCTACGAGCAGTACTTC. It yields the protein CSVRGGGSYEQYF.

The chain has TRBV27 and TRBJ2-5; TRBD2 is a possible D gene (6 bases). Between the trimmed V and J ends, which lost 2 bases and 5 bases, there was a span of 9 bases. The V gene's germline CDR1 is MNHEY and CDR2 SMNVEV (reference sequence). The CDR3 runs 13 residues. The CDR3 is CASSLGGTETQYF. CDR3 coding DNA: TGTGCCAGCAGTTTAGGAGGGACGGAGACCCAGTACTTC.

CDR3 amino acids: CASSREGNSPLHF. The DNA of the CDR3 is TGTGCCAGCAGCCGAGAGGGGAATTCACCCCTCCACTTT. The V gene is TRBV7-2, the J gene TRBJ1-6; D possibly corresponds to TRBD1 (5 bases). The CDR3 is 13 amino acids. Trimming removed 5 bases at V and 7 bases at J, with 9 bases between. The germline V gene has CDR1 SGHTA and CDR2 FQGNSA.

J is TRBJ1-5 and V is TRBV12-3 or TRBV12-4, with D unclear. The CDR3 runs 13 residues. Trimming took 5 bases from V and 6 from J, leaving 11 bases between them. The CDR3 sequence is CASSLNWGQPQHF. CDR3 coding DNA: TGTGCCAGCAGTCTAAATTGGGGTCAGCCCCAGCATTTT.

The CDR3 loop reads CASSSSGFETQYF. DNA of the CDR3: TGTGCCAGCAGCTCGTCAGGTTTTGAGACCCAGTACTTC. The J gene is TRBJ2-5, the V gene TRBV7-9; D remains unclear. Trimming cost V 4 bases and J 5 bases, with 11 bases left between them. Germline lookup yields CDR1 SEHNR and CDR2 FQNEAQ (reference sequence). This CDR3 comprises 13 residues. Complete variable domain (other parts from reference TRBV7-9 and TRBJ2-5): DTGVSQNPRHKITKRGQNVTFRCDPISEHNRLYWYRQTLGQGPEFLTYFQNEAQLEKSRLLSDRFSAERPKGSFSTLEIQRTEQGDSAMYLCASSSSGFETQYFGPGTRLLVL.

The chain joins TRBV25-1 to TRBJ1-5, with a tentative D call TRBD1 (6 bases). Trimming pared 7 bases from V and 4 bases from J, leaving 17 bases between. Germline V gene lookup returns CDR1 MGHDK and CDR2 SYGVNS. The CDR3 totals 15 residues. CDR3 loop: CASIYKGGENQPQHF. CDR3 DNA: TGTGCCAGCATATATAAGGGGGGAGAGAATCAGCCCCAGCATTTT. Complete variable domain (other parts from reference TRBV25-1 and TRBJ1-5): EADIYQTPRYLVIGTGKKITLECSQTMGHDKMYWYQQDPGMELHLIHYSYGVNSTEKGDLSSESTVSRIRTEHFPLTLESARPSHTSQYLCASIYKGGENQPQHFGDGTRLSIL.

The chain joins TRBV7-9 to TRBJ2-4; possible D gene TRBD1, 6 bases. Trimming removed 6 bases from V and 0 bases from J, with 12 bases in between. Looked up from germline, CDR1 is SEHNR and CDR2 is FQNEAQ (reference sequence). The CDR3 spans 15 residues. The CDR3 DNA sequence: TGTGCCAGCAGTCGACAGGCAGTAGCCAAAAACATTCAGTACTTC. As protein: CASSRQAVAKNIQYF.

The J gene is TRBJ2-7, the V gene TRBV3-1 (or the pseudogene TRBV3-2), with unresolved D. Germline V gives CDR1 LGHDT, CDR2 YNNKEL (reference sequence). The CDR3 length is 12 residues. Trimming stripped 4 bases from V and 6 bases from J, with 10 bases between. The chain's CDR3 is CASSRWGGEQYF. The CDR3 nucleotides read TGTGCCAGCAGCCGCTGGGGTGGCGAGCAGTACTTC.

This clone was counted once. The CDR3 protein is CASSEGGGGVYNEQFF. The CDR3 nucleotides read TGTGCCAGCAGTGAAGGTGGTGGGGGAGTTTACAATGAGCAGTTCTTC. V gene TRBV25-1 combines with J gene TRBJ2-1; D is possibly TRBD1 or TRBD2 (5 bases each). Trimming left V 2 bases short and J 4 bases short, with 15 bases between. This CDR3 region has 16 residues. From germline, CDR1 is MGHDK and CDR2 SYGVNS.

CDR3 residues: CATSFRPDSGNTIYF. Written as DNA, the CDR3 is TGTGCCACCTCCTTCCGGCCGGACTCTGGAAACACCATATATTTT. The V gene is TRBV19, the J gene TRBJ1-3; D gene ambiguous. The germline V and J ends were trimmed by 10 bases and 0 bases, with 16 bases remaining between them. The CDR3 loop spans 15 amino acids. Germline CDR1 and CDR2: LNHDA and SQIVND (reference sequence).

This chain links TRBV11-2 with TRBJ2-1, with D perhaps matching TRBD1 or TRBD2 (5 bases each). Germline CDR1 SGHAT, CDR2 FQNNGV. The CDR3 extends over 13 amino acids. Trimming shortened V by 6 bases and J by 7 bases, and 13 bases separated the two germline ends. The CDR3 bases are TGTGCCAGCAGTTCGGGACCGGGTAATGAGCAGTTCTTC. This encodes CASSSGPGNEQFF.

The CDR3 sequence: CASSQAQNSGNTIYF. The CDR3 DNA reads TGTGCCAGCAGCCAAGCACAGAACTCTGGAAACACCATATATTTT. V gene TRBV3-1 (or the pseudogene TRBV3-2) combines with J gene TRBJ1-3, with D hard to call. CDR1 and CDR2 from the germline V gene are LGHDT and YNNKEL (reference sequence). V lost 1 base and J 0 bases, leaving 7 bases between the germline ends. The CDR3 totals 15 residues.